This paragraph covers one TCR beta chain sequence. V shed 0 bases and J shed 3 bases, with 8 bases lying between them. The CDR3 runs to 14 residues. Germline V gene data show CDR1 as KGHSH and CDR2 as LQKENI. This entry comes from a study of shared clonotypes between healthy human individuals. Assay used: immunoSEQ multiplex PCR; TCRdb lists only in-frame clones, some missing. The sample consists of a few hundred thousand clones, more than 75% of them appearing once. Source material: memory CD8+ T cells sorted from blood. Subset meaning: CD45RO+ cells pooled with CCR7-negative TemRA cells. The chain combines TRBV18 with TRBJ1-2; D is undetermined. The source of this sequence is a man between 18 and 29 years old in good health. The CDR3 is CASSPPWRHYGYTF. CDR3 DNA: TGTGCCAGCTCACCACCCTGGAGGCACTATGGCTACACCTTC.